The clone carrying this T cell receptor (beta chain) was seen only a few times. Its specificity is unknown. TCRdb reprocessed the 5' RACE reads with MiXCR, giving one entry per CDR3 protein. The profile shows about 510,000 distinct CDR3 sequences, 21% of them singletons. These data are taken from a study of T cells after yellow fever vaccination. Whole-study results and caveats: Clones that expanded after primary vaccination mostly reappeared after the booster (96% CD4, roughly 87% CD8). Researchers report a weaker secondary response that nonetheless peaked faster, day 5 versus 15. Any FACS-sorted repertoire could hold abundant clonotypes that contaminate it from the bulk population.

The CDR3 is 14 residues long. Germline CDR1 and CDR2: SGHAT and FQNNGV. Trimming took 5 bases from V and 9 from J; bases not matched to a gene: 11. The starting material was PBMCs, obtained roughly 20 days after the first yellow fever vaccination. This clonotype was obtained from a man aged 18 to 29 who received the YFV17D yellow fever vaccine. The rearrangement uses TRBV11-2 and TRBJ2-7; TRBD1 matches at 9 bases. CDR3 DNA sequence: TGTGCCAGCAGCATATGGGACAGGGTGTCGGGGCAGTACGTC. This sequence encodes CASSIWDRVSGQYV.